The T cell receptor (beta chain) under discussion was sequenced for a study of T cell changes during pregnancy in multiple sclerosis. Clones were sequenced by immunoSEQ multiplex PCR, and TCRdb holds only the in-frame ones, with some missing. The data hold more than 40,000 clones, with 85% to 95% observed a single time. Germline CDR1 SNHLY, CDR2 FYNNEI. Trimming left V 2 bases short and J 0 bases short, with 4 bases between. The CDR3 sequence is 13 residues long. The input for sequencing was CD4+ T cells from peripheral blood mononuclear cells, taken in the third trimester of pregnancy. This sequence originates from a female donor with multiple sclerosis, enrolled in a pregnancy study. V is TRBV2 and J is TRBJ1-1, with unresolved D. The CDR3 nucleotides are TGTGCCAGCAGTGAAAGCATGAACACTGAAGCTTTCTTT. Translated, it gives CASSESMNTEAFF. The entire variable domain, with the rest obtained from reference TRBV2 and TRBJ1-1, is as follows: EPEVTQTPSHQVTQMGQEVILRCVPISNHLYFYWYRQILGQKVEFLVSFYNNEISEKSEIFDDQFSVERPDGSNFTLKIRSTKLEDSAMYFCASSESMNTEAFFGQGTRLTVV.